This T cell receptor (beta chain) was recorded in a study of blood T cell repertoires in COVID-19. Germline CDR1 reads SGHTA; CDR2 reads FQGTGA. Trimming removed 2 bases from V and 1 base from J; junction bases left unmatched: 2. The CDR3 is 15 amino acids. Original data processing: How many nucleated cells were present was estimated from reference gene primer amplification. Assay used: immunoSEQ multiplex PCR; TCRdb lists only in-frame clones, some missing. V, J and clone size were drawn from that table, and D and trimming were deduced from the DNA. The table shows more than 200,000 clones, with roughly 80% occurring only once.

The V gene is TRBV7-3, the J gene TRBJ2-5; 9 bases fit TRBD2. What was sequenced was peripheral blood. The TCR originated in a man aged 50 or older with active or convalescent COVID-19. This CDR3 reads CASSLGGLAQETQYF. In DNA, the CDR3 is TGTGCCAGCAGCTTAGGGGGACTAGCCCAAGAGACCCAGTACTTC.